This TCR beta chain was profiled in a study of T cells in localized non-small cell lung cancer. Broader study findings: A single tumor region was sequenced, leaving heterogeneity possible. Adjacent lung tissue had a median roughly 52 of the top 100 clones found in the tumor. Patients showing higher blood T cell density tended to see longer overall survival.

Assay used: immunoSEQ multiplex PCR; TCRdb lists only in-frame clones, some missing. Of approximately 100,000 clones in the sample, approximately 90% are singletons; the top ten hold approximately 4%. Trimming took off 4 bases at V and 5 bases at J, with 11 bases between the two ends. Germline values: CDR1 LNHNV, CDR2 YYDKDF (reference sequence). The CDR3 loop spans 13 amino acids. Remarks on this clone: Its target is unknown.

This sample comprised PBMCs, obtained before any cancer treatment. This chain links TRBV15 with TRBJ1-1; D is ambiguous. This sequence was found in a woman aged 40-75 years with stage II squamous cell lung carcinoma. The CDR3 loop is CATSTSRGTEAFF. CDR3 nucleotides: TGTGCCACCAGCACCTCGCGGGGTACTGAAGCTTTCTTT.